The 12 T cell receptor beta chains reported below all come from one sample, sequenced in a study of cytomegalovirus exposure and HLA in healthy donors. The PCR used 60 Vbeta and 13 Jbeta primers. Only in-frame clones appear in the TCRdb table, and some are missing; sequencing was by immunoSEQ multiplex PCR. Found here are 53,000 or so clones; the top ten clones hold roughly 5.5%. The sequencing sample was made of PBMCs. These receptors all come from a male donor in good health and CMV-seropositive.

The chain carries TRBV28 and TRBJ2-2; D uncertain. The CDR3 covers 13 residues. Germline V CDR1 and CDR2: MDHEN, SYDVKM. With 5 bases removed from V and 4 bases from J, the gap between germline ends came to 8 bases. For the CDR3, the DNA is TGTGCCAGCAGTCCGCCGGGCACCGGGGAGCTGTTTTTT. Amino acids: CASSPPGTGELFF.

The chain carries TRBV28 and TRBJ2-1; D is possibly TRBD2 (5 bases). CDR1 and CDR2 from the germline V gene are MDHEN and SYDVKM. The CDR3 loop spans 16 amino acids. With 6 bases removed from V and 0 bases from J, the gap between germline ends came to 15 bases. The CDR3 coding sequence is TGTGCCAGCAGCAGGACCGGGGTGAGCTCCTACAATGAGCAGTTCTTC. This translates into CASSRTGVSSYNEQFF.

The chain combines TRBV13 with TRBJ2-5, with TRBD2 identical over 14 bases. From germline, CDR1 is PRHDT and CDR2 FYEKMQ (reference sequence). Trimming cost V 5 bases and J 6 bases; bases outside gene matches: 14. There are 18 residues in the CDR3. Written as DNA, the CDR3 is TGTGCCAGCAGCCTTATGACTAGCGGGGGGGCCACGCAGCAGACCCAGTACTTC. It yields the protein CASSLMTSGGATQQTQYF.

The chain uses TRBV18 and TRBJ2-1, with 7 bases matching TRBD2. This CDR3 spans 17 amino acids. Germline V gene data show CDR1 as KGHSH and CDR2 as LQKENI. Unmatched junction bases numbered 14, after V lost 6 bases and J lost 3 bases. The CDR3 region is CASSRIVRGDHYNEQFF. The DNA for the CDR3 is TGTGCCAGCTCCAGGATCGTACGGGGGGACCACTACAATGAGCAGTTCTTC.

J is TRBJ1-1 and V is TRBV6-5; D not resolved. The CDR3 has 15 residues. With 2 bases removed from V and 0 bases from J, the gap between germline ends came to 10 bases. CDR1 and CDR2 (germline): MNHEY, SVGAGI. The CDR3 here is CASSYREGMNTEAFF. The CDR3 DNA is TGTGCCAGCAGTTACCGGGAGGGAATGAACACTGAAGCTTTCTTT.

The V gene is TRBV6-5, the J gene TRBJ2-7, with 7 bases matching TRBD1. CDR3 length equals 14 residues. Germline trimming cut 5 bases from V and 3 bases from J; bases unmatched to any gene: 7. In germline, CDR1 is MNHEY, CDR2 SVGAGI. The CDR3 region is CASSNRGGSYEQYF. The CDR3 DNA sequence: TGTGCCAGCAGTAACAGGGGTGGTAGCTACGAGCAGTACTTC.

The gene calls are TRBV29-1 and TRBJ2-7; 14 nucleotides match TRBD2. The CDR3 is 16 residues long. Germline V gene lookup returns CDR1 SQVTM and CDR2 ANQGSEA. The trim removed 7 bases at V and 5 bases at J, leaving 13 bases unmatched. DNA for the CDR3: TGCAGCGCCCAGGGACTAGCGGGGGCAAGGGACAACGAGCAGTACTTC. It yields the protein CSAQGLAGARDNEQYF.

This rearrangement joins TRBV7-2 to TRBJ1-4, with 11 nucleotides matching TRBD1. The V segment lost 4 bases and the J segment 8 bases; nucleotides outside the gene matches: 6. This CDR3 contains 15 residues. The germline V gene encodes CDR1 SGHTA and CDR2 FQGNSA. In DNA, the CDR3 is TGTGCCAGCAGCTCATCCGGGACAGGGGGGGAAAAACTGTTTTTT. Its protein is CASSSSGTGGEKLFF.

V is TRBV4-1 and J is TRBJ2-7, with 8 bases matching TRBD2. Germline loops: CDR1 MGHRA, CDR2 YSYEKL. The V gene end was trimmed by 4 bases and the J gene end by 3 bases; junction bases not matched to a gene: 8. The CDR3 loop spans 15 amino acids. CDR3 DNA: TGCGCCAGCAGCCCCAAAGAGCGGGGGAACTACGAGCAGTACTTC. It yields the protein CASSPKERGNYEQYF.

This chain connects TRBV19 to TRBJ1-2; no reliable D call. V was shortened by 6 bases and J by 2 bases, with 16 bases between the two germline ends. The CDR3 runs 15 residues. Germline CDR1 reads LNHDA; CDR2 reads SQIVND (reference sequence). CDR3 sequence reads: CASSPGGVQNYGYTF. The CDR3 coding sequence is TGTGCCAGTAGCCCAGGCGGGGTTCAGAACTATGGCTACACCTTC.

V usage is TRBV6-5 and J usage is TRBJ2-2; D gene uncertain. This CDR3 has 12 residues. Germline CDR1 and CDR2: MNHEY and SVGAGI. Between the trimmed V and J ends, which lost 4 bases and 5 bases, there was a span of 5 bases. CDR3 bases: TGTGCCAGCAGTTCCGGGACCGGGGAGCTGTTTTTT. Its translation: CASSSGTGELFF.

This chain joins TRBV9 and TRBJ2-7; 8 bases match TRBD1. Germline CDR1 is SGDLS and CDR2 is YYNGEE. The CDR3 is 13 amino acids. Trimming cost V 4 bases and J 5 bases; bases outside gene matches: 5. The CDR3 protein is CASSRDRGDEQYF. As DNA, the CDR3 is TGTGCCAGCAGCCGAGACAGGGGTGACGAGCAGTACTTC. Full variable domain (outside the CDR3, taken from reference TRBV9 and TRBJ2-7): DSGVTQTPKHLITATGQRVTLRCSPRSGDLSVYWYQQSLDQGLQFLIQYYNGEERAKGNILERFSAQQFPDLHSELNLSSLELGDSALYFCASSRDRGDEQYFGPGTRLTVT.